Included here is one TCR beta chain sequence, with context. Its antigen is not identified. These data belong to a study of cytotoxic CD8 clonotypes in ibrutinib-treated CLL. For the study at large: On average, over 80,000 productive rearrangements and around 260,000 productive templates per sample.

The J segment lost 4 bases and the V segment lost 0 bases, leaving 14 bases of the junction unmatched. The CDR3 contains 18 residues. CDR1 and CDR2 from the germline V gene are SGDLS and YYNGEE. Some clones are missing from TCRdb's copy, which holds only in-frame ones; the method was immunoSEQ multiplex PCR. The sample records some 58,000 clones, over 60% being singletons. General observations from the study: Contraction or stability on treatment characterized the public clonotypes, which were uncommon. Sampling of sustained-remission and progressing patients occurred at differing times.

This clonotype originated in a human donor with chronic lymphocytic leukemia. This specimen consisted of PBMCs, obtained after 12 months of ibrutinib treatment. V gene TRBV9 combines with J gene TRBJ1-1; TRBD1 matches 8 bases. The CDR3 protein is CASSVGGTGSPFGTEAFF. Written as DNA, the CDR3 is TGTGCCAGCAGCGTAGGTGGGACAGGTTCCCCTTTTGGCACTGAAGCTTTCTTT.